These T cell receptor beta chains were read from a single sample in a study of shared clonotypes between healthy human individuals. The protocol was immunoSEQ multiplex PCR, while the TCRdb copy is restricted to in-frame clones and leaves out a portion. The sample has roughly 2.5 million clones, approximately 92% seen once. Specimen: naive CD4+ T cells sorted from blood. These receptors all come from a young man in good health. Both conserved end residues are part of each CDR3. The D gene is left open where the match is weak. Rows may omit the clone size; those that give it use once, few, many or a size class.

TRBV2	.	TRBJ2-3	TRBD2	CASNRFGASGNTDTQYF	TGTGCCAGCAACCGATTCGGGGCTAGCGGGAACACAGATACGCAGTATTTT
TRBV10-1	.	TRBJ1-5	.	CASSAAGQPQHF	TGCGCCAGCAGTGCAGCCGGTCAGCCCCAGCATTTT
TRBV6-5	.	TRBJ1-2	.	CASCSTGGRGYGYTF	TGTGCCAGTTGCTCGACTGGGGGACGGGGGTATGGCTACACCTTC
TRBV11-2	.	TRBJ2-7	.	CASSLVPGFQAEQYF	TGTGCCAGCAGCTTAGTTCCTGGGTTCCAAGCCGAGCAGTACTTC
TRBV11-3	.	TRBJ2-5	.	CASSLGLRETQYF	TGTGCCAGCAGCTTAGGACTGCGGGAGACCCAGTACTTC
TRBV5-5	.	TRBJ1-2	.	CASSLGPAGYTF	TGTGCCAGCAGCTTGGGACCGGCGGGCTACACCTTC
TRBV5-4	.	TRBJ2-5	.	CASSRPGVQETQYF	TGTGCCAGCAGCCGACCTGGAGTTCAAGAGACCCAGTACTTC
TRBV5-1	.	TRBJ2-2	.	CASSLGAQGNTGELFF	TGCGCCAGCAGCTTGGGCGCCCAGGGTAACACCGGGGAGCTGTTTTTT
TRBV28	.	TRBJ2-1	TRBD1	CASSLDREYNEQFF	TGTGCCAGCAGCTTGGACAGGGAGTACAATGAGCAGTTCTTC
TRBV15	.	TRBJ2-7	.	CATSRGQETSYEQYF	TGTGCCACCAGCCGAGGGCAGGAGACCTCCTACGAGCAGTACTTC
TRBV7-6	.	TRBJ2-1	.	CASSLEKPWVTRDNEQFF	TGTGCCAGCAGCTTAGAAAAGCCGTGGGTGACTCGCGACAATGAGCAGTTCTTC
TRBV6-1	.	TRBJ2-7	TRBD1	CASSERDDRVWF	TGTGCCAGCAGTGAAAGGGATGACAGGGTATGGTTC
TRBV2	.	TRBJ1-5	.	CASSPDRFSNQPQHF	TGTGCCAGCAGTCCTGACAGATTTAGCAATCAGCCCCAGCATTTT
TRBV30	.	TRBJ1-5	.	CAWSLRVNQPQHF	TGTGCCTGGAGTCTCAGGGTTAATCAGCCCCAGCATTTT
TRBV21-1	.	TRBJ2-1	.	CATTGGSYNEQFF	TGTGCAACAACGGGGGGGTCCTACAATGAGCAGTTCTTC
TRBV4-1	.	TRBJ2-5	TRBD2	CASSQFVGVGGSKVQETQYF	TGCGCCAGCAGCCAATTCGTAGGGGTCGGGGGGAGTAAGGTCCAAGAGACCCAGTACTTC
TRBV30	.	TRBJ1-5	TRBD1	CAWSTGQGLNQPQHF	TGTGCCTGGAGCACGGGACAGGGTCTAAATCAGCCCCAGCATTTT
TRBV25-1	few	TRBJ1-1	.	CASSPQGSDTEAFF	TGTGCCAGCAGCCCACAGGGATCAGACACTGAAGCTTTCTTT
TRBV25-1	.	TRBJ2-7	TRBD1	CASRVKDGTGAFEQYF	TGTGCCAGCAGAGTGAAGGACGGGACAGGGGCCTTTGAGCAGTACTTC
TRBV7-2	.	TRBJ2-1	.	CASSNYNEQFF	TGTGCCAGCAGCAATTACAATGAGCAGTTCTTC
TRBV30	.	TRBJ2-6	.	CGGLRTSGANVLTF	TGTGGGGGACTGAGAACGTCTGGGGCCAACGTCCTGACTTTC
TRBV19	.	TRBJ2-5	.	CASSISARQETQYF	TGTGCCAGTAGTATTTCGGCTAGGCAAGAGACCCAGTACTTC
TRBV11-3	.	TRBJ2-6	.	CASSSGPTGANVLTF	TGTGCCAGCAGCTCGGGACCGACTGGGGCCAACGTCCTGACTTTC
TRBV11-3	.	TRBJ2-2	TRBD1	CASSLDGTALGSGELFF	TGTGCCAGCAGCTTAGACGGGACAGCCCTCGGCTCCGGGGAGCTGTTTTTT
TRBV5-1	.	TRBJ2-5	TRBD2	CASSLVAGGKQETQYF	TGCGCCAGCAGCTTGGTAGCGGGGGGAAAACAAGAGACCCAGTACTTC
TRBV30	.	TRBJ1-6	.	CAWRTGIYSPLHF	TGTGCCTGGAGAACAGGGATATATTCACCCCTCCACTTT
TRBV5-1	.	TRBJ2-3	.	CASSSTGSDTQYF	TGCGCCAGCAGCTCGACAGGCTCCGATACGCAGTATTTT
TRBV6-5	.	TRBJ1-1	.	CASSYLRTVNTEAFF	TGTGCCAGCAGTTACTTAAGGACAGTGAACACTGAAGCTTTCTTT
TRBV9	.	TRBJ1-2	.	CASSEVVNYGYTF	TGTGCCAGCAGCGAGGTCGTTAACTATGGCTACACCTTC
TRBV28	.	TRBJ1-5	.	CASSFREGPQHF	TGTGCCAGCAGTTTCAGGGAGGGGCCCCAGCATTTT
TRBV6-1	.	TRBJ1-2	.	CASSEQSLPNYGYTF	TGTGCCAGCAGTGAGCAATCTCTGCCCAACTATGGCTACACCTTC
TRBV18	.	TRBJ2-7	.	CASSPRQGDSYEQYF	TGTGCCAGCTCACCCCGACAAGGAGATTCCTACGAGCAGTACTTC
TRBV15	.	TRBJ2-7	.	CATSPWTDYEQYF	TGTGCCACCAGCCCTTGGACCGATTACGAGCAGTACTTC